The entry below gives a single TCR beta chain sequence along with its context. This record comes from a study of blood T cell repertoires in COVID-19. On the study more broadly: Donors in the United States, Italy and Spain gave samples during acute or convalescent COVID-19. PBMCs, B-cell-depleted T cells, or T cells provided the cDNA or gDNA that made up the material.

The authors' processing: Amplification from reference gene primers served as the basis for estimated nucleated cell counts. TCRdb keeps only in-frame clones here, not all; method: immunoSEQ multiplex PCR. V and J calls and clone size are given by that table; D and trimming were obtained from the DNA. The repertoire holds 100,000 to 150,000 clones, with around 81% as singletons. CDR3 length equals 16 residues. V lost 8 bases and J 3 bases, leaving 20 bases between the germline ends. Germline V gene data show CDR1 as LNHNV and CDR2 as YYDKDF (reference sequence). The chain carries TRBV15 and TRBJ1-5; D is unresolved. Sequencing input: peripheral blood. The clonotype was recovered from a man aged 70-80 years with acute or convalescent COVID-19. CDR3 sequence (DNA): TGTGCCACCGCAACCCGGAGGGTAGGCTACAATCAGCCCCAGCATTTT. Its protein is CATATRRVGYNQPQHF.